The source of this T cell receptor (beta chain) is a study of blood T cell repertoires in COVID-19. For the study at large: Italy, Spain and the United States were the sources of the convalescent and acute COVID-19 samples.

The V end was cut by 2 bases, the J end by 5 bases, with 10 bases between. CDR1 and CDR2 (germline): LGHDT, YNNKEL (reference sequence). The CDR3 has 13 residues. Assay used: immunoSEQ multiplex PCR; TCRdb lists only in-frame clones, some missing. The sample lists more than 200,000 clones, around 86% occurring once. The J gene is TRBJ2-7, the V gene TRBV3-1 (or the pseudogene TRBV3-2); maybe TRBD2 (6 bases). Sequenced sample: PBMCs or T cells enriched from blood (not recorded which). This sequence was found in a man aged 25-45 years in a cohort exposed to, infected with or recovered from COVID-19 (not recorded which). This CDR3 reads CASSQRGVDEQYF. CDR3 nucleotide sequence: TGTGCCAGCAGCCAACGCGGGGTCGACGAGCAGTACTTC.